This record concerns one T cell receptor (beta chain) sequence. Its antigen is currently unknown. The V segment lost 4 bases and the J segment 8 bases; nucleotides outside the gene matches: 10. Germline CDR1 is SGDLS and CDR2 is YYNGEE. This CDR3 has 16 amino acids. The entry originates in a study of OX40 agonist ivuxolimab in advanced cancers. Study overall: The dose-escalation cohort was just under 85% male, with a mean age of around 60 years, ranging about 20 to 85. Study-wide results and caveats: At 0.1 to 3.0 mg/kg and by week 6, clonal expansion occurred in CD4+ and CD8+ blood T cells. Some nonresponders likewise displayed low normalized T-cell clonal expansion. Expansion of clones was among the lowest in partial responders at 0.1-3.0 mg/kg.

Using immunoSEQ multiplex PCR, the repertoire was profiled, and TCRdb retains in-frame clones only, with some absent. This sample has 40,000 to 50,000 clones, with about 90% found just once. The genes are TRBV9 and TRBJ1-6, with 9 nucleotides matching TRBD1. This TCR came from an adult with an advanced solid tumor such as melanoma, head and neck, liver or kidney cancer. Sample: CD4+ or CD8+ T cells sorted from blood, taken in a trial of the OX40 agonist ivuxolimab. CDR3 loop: CASSPTRGQGDSPLHF. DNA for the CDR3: TGTGCCAGCAGCCCTACCCGGGGACAGGGTGATTCACCCCTCCACTTT.